This T cell receptor (beta chain) originates from a study of technical replicates of blood from four donors. Per the germline V gene, CDR1 is GTSNPN and CDR2 is SVGIG (reference sequence). The CDR3 is 12 amino acids. V was pared by 5 bases and J by 8 bases, with 15 bases between. Sequenced by immunoSEQ multiplex PCR; TCRdb stores in-frame clones only, minus some. The repertoire includes 55,000 to 80,000 clones, 80% to 95% of them detected once, and 0.35% to 0.45% sits in the top ten. This TCR came from a human donor in good health. The chain combines TRBV30 with TRBJ1-2, with no clear D. Sequencing used T cells isolated from PBMCs. The CDR3, as DNA: TGTGCCTGGGGGGTGGGAGGGTCAGGCTACACCTTC. Translating gives CAWGVGGSGYTF.